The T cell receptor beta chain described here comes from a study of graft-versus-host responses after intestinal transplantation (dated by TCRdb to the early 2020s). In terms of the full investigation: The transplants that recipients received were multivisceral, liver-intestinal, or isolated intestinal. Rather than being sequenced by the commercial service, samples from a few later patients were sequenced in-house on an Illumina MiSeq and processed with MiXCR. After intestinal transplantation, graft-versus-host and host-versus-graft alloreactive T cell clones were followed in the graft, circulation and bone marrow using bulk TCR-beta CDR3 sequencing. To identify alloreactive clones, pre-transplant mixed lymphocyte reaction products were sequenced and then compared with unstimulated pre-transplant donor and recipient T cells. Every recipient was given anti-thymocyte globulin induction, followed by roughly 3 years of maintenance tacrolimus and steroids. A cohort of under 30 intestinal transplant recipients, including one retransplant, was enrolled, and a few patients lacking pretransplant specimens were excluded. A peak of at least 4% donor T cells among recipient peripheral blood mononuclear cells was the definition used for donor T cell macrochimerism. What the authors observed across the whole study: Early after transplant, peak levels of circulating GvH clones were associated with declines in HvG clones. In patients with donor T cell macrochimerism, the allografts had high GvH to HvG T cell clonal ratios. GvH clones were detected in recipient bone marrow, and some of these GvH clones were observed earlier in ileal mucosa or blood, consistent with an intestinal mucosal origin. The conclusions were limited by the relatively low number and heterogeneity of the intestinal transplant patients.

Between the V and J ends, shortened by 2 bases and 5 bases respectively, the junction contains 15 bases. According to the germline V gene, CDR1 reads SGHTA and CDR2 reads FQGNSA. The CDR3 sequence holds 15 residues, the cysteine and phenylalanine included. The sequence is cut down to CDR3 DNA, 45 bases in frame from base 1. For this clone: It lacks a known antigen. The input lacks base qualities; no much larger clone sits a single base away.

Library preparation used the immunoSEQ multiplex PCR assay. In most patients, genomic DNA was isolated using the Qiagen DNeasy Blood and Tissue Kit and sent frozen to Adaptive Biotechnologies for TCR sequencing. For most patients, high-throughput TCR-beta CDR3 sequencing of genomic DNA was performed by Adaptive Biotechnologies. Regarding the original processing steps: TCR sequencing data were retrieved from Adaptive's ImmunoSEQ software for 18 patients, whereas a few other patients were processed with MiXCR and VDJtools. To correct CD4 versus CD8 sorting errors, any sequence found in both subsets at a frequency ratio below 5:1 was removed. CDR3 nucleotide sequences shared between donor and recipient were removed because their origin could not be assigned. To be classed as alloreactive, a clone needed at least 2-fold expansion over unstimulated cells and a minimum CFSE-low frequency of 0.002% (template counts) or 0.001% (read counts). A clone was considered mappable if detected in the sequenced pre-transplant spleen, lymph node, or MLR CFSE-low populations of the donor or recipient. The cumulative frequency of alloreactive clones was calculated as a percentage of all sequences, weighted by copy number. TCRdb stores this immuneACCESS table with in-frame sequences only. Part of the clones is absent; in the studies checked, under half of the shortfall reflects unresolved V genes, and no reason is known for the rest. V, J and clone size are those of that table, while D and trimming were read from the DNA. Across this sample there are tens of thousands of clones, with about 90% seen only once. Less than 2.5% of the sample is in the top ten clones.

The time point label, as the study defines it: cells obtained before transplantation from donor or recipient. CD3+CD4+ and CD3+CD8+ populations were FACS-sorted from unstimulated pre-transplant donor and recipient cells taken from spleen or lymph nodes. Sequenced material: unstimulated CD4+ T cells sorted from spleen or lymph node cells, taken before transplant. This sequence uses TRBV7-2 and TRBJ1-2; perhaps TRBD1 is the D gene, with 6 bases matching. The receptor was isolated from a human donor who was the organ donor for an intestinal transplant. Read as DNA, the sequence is TGTGCCAGCAGCTTATACGGTTGGACAGCGTATGGCTACACCTTC. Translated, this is CASSLYGWTAYGYTF. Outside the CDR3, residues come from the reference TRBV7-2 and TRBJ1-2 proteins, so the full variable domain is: GAGVSQSPSNKVTEKGKDVELRCDPISGHTALYWYRQSLGQGLEFLIYFQGNSAPDKSGLPSDRFSAERTGGSVSTLTIQRTQQEDSAVYLCASSLYGWTAYGYTFGSGTRLTVV.